These 28 T cell receptor beta chains came from one sample sequenced in a study of beta chain features in type 1 diabetes. Sequencing targeted expressed TCRB transcripts, as all isolated RNA had been reverse transcribed. The table came from immunoSEQ multiplex PCR; TCRdb's copy has only in-frame clones and leaves some out. The table has 900,000 or so clones, roughly a sixth seen once; the top ten hold 0.023%. The source material was naive CD4+ T cells from blood. Receptors were obtained from a woman between 18 and 29 years old in good health.

The rearrangement links TRBV6-1 to TRBJ1-5; D is unresolved. Germline assignment: CDR1 MNHNS and CDR2 SASEGT. Trimming pared 2 bases from V and 5 bases from J, leaving 10 bases between. The CDR3 runs 14 residues. The CDR3 is CASSERAGHQPQHF. CDR3 DNA: TGTGCCAGCAGTGAAAGGGCAGGACATCAGCCCCAGCATTTT.

The J gene is TRBJ2-7, the V gene TRBV4-2; D gene uncertain. V was cut by 0 bases and J by 6 bases, with 12 bases left in between. The CDR3 contains 14 residues. Germline V gene lookup returns CDR1 LGHNA and CDR2 YNFKEQ. CDR3 DNA sequence: TGTGCCAGCAGCCAAGATCTCCCCCCCGGCGAGCAGTACTTC. This codes for CASSQDLPPGEQYF.

This clone has just a few counts. The germline gene is not matched at one end of the junction; a read error may be the cause. The chain is built from TRBV19 and TRBJ2-4; 7 bases match TRBD2. Germline V gives CDR1 LNHDA, CDR2 SQIVND (reference sequence). The CDR3 extends over 13 amino acids. Here the CDR3 reads CASSMVPGGSLDF. CDR3 DNA sequence: TGTGCCAGTAGTATGGTTCCGGGGGGTTCCTTGGACTTC.

V usage is TRBV19 and J usage is TRBJ1-1; D uncertain. The V and J ends lost 5 bases and 3 bases respectively, with 10 bases between them. This CDR3 has 13 residues. Germline V gene sequence: CDR1 LNHDA, CDR2 SQIVND (reference sequence). The CDR3 DNA sequence: TGTGCCAGTAGTCGTGAACCAGACACTGAAGCTTTCTTT. It yields the protein CASSREPDTEAFF.

The rearrangement joins TRBV19 to TRBJ1-5; D not resolved. Trimming took 2 bases from V and 10 from J, leaving 15 bases between them. Germline assignment: CDR1 LNHDA and CDR2 SQIVND (reference sequence). The length of the CDR3 is 14 residues. The CDR3 spells CASSIQESLFPQHF. As DNA, the CDR3 is TGTGCCAGTAGTATACAGGAGAGCTTGTTTCCCCAGCATTTT.

CDR3 nucleotide sequence: TGCGCCAGCAGCTCCGGGAGGGTCGCCGGGGAGCTGTTTTTT. The encoded protein is CASSSGRVAGELFF. The chain recombines TRBV5-1 with TRBJ2-2; 8 bases are shared with TRBD2. This CDR3 contains 14 residues. The germline gives CDR1 SGHRS, CDR2 YFSETQ. The ends lost 3 bases at V and 6 bases at J; junction bases unmatched: 4.

V and J are TRBV11-2 and TRBJ2-1; TRBD2 might be the D (6 bases). The germline CDR1 and CDR2 sequences are SGHAT and FQNNGV. There are 15 residues in the CDR3. Trimming removed 3 bases from V and 4 bases from J, with 13 bases in between. CDR3 loop: CASSFGGGLYNEQFF. In DNA form, the CDR3 reads TGTGCCAGCAGCTTTGGGGGAGGCCTTTACAATGAGCAGTTCTTC.

V usage is TRBV4-1 and J usage is TRBJ2-3, with unresolved D. Germline CDR1 is MGHRA and CDR2 is YSYEKL. The CDR3 is 12 residues long. V was trimmed by 3 bases and J by 3 bases, leaving 4 bases between them. The CDR3 DNA sequence: TGCGCCAGCAGCCACGTAACAGATACGCAGTATTTT. Translating gives CASSHVTDTQYF.

This clone was observed a handful of times. Within the sample, other DNA sequences also encode this same CDR3. The V call is TRBV20-1, the J call TRBJ1-2, with D unresolved. Trimming left V 3 bases short and J 2 bases short, with 4 bases between. This CDR3 spans 11 amino acids. Germline CDR1 reads DFQATT; CDR2 reads SNEGSKA (reference sequence). The CDR3 reads CSASGNYGYTF. CDR3 sequence (DNA): TGCAGTGCTAGTGGGAACTATGGCTACACCTTC.

The CDR3: CASSLAQHSFYEQYF. The CDR3 DNA is TGTGCCAGCAGCTTAGCACAGCATTCCTTCTACGAGCAGTACTTC. The V and J genes are TRBV7-2 and TRBJ2-7; no clear D. The CDR3 length is 15 residues. Germline V gene lookup returns CDR1 SGHTA and CDR2 FQGNSA. Trimming left V 0 bases short and J 3 bases short, with 12 bases between.

On this clone: The junction departs from germline at one end; a sequencing error may be responsible. The chain is built from TRBV10-3 and TRBJ2-1; the D call may be TRBD1 or TRBD2 (5 bases each). Germline V gene data show CDR1 as ENHRY and CDR2 as SYGVKD. The CDR3 has 12 residues. The CDR3 spells CAISGTGTTHVF. CDR3 nucleotide sequence: TGTGCCATCAGTGGCACCGGGACCACTCACGTCTTC.

This chain connects TRBV7-9 to TRBJ2-3; D perhaps matches TRBD1 (5 bases). The CDR3 consists of 15 residues. Trimming removed 5 bases from V and 4 bases from J, with 16 bases in between. Germline V CDR1 and CDR2: SEHNR, FQNEAQ (reference sequence). CDR3 protein: CASSQQVQRADTQYF. The CDR3, as DNA: TGTGCCAGCAGCCAACAGGTACAACGGGCAGATACGCAGTATTTT.

The rearrangement joins TRBV27 to TRBJ1-2; a weak D match, TRBD1 (6 bases). Trimming pared 4 bases from V and 1 base from J, leaving 13 bases between. Germline V gene sequence: CDR1 MNHEY, CDR2 SMNVEV (reference sequence). This CDR3 comprises 15 residues. For the CDR3, the DNA is TGTGCCAGCAGTTCAGGACAGAGAAGTAACTATGGCTACACCTTC. It encodes CASSSGQRSNYGYTF.

This chain links TRBV19 with TRBJ2-1, with 9 nucleotides matching TRBD1. Germline V gives CDR1 LNHDA, CDR2 SQIVND (reference sequence). This CDR3 is built from 15 residues. The junction had 4 bases not matched to a gene; V was cut back by 2 bases and J by 5 bases. The CDR3 reads CASSIRQGVNNEQFF. CDR3 DNA sequence: TGTGCCAGTAGTATAAGACAGGGGGTTAACAATGAGCAGTTCTTC.

This chain joins TRBV6-6 and TRBJ2-7, with 9 bases fitting TRBD1. The J segment lost 3 bases and the V segment lost 2 bases, leaving 8 bases of the junction unmatched. Germline CDR1 reads MNHNY; CDR2 reads SVGAGI (reference sequence). The CDR3 covers 16 residues. CDR3 bases: TGTGCCAGCAGTTACCCGTCCGGGACAGGGAACTACGAGCAGTACTTC. This translates into CASSYPSGTGNYEQYF.

This clone appeared a few times. The chain links TRBV9 to TRBJ1-1; TRBD1 agrees at 8 bases. Germline loops: CDR1 SGDLS, CDR2 YYNGEE. V lost 4 bases, J lost 11 bases, and 13 bases stayed unmatched. The CDR3 is 14 residues long. The CDR3 DNA follows: TGTGCCAGCAGCCCACGAGCCGGGACAGGCGGGGCTTTCTTT. This gives the protein CASSPRAGTGGAFF.

The rearrangement uses TRBV5-1 and TRBJ2-3; no clear D. CDR3 length: 18 residues. Trimming cost V 0 bases and J 1 base, with 18 bases left between them. Germline V gene data show CDR1 as SGHRS and CDR2 as YFSETQ. The CDR3: CASSLVSADRPGTDTQYF. CDR3 coding DNA: TGCGCCAGCAGCTTGGTATCGGCTGATCGACCCGGCACAGATACGCAGTATTTT.

V gene TRBV2 combines with J gene TRBJ2-1; no definite D call. The V end was cut by 0 bases, the J end by 13 bases, with 10 bases between. CDR1 and CDR2 from the germline V gene are SNHLY and FYNNEI. The CDR3 is made up of 12 amino acids. This CDR3 reads CASSEARKNQFF. CDR3 sequence (DNA): TGTGCCAGCAGTGAAGCGCGGAAGAATCAGTTCTTC.

This chain joins TRBV7-2 and TRBJ2-7; 8 bases line up with TRBD2. Germline CDR1 and CDR2: SGHTA and FQGNSA. The CDR3 is made up of 17 amino acids. V dropped 2 bases and J dropped 0; count of bases not matched to a gene: 9. CDR3 loop: CASSLFSGKIASYEQYF. The CDR3 DNA is TGTGCCAGCAGCTTATTTAGCGGGAAGATAGCCTCCTACGAGCAGTACTTC.

This clone was counted a few times. The V and J genes are TRBV5-1 and TRBJ2-1; TRBD2 matches 10 bases. Germline loops: CDR1 SGHRS, CDR2 YFSETQ. J gave up 9 bases and V 3 bases, and 9 bases lay outside the gene matches. The CDR3 totals 15 residues. CDR3 nucleotide sequence: TGCGCCAGCAGCTACATTAGCGGGAGGAGGGGTGAGCAGTTCTTC. Translated, it gives CASSYISGRRGEQFF.

This clone was observed a handful of times. The chain links TRBV28 to TRBJ1-2, with a weak D call TRBD1 (5 bases). Trimming took 9 bases from V and 7 from J, leaving 24 bases between them. Germline V gene lookup returns CDR1 MDHEN and CDR2 SYDVKM. This CDR3 comprises 15 residues. The CDR3 here is CASRGLTYTLGGYTF. The CDR3 DNA reads TGTGCCAGTCGGGGCCTAACCTATACTTTGGGTGGCTACACCTTC.

The chain combines TRBV7-3 with TRBJ2-1; D unresolved. Trimming left V 3 bases short and J 7 bases short, with 7 bases between. The CDR3 spans 12 residues. Looked up from germline, CDR1 is SGHTA and CDR2 is FQGTGA. In DNA, the CDR3 is TGTGCCAGCAGCTTGTGGGGAAATGAGCAGTTCTTC. This encodes CASSLWGNEQFF. The full variable domain, in which reference TRBV7-3 and TRBJ2-1 provide the parts outside the CDR3, is GAGVSQTPSNKVTEKGKYVELRCDPISGHTALYWYRQSLGQGPEFLIYFQGTGAADDSGLPNDRFFAVRPEGSVSTLKIQRTERGDSAVYLCASSLWGNEQFFGPGTRLTVL.

This clone was observed a few times. The genes are TRBV7-2 and TRBJ2-3, with 13 bases that match TRBD2. J lost 12 bases, V lost 4 bases, and 10 bases had no gene match. The CDR3 sequence is 15 residues long. Germline-derived CDR1 and CDR2 are SGHTA and FQGNSA. In DNA form, the CDR3 reads TGTGCCAGCAGCTCTATAGGGACTAGCGGGAAGTTACAGTATTTT. This translates into CASSSIGTSGKLQYF.

The V gene is TRBV7-2, the J gene TRBJ2-1; the match to TRBD2 covers 11 bases. Germline lookup yields CDR1 SGHTA and CDR2 FQGNSA. The CDR3 length is 16 residues. With V trimmed by 1 base and J by 6 bases, 5 bases remained unmatched. Here the CDR3 DNA reads TGTGCCAGCAGCTTAGTCCTCGGACTAGCGGGCAATGAGCAGTTCTTC. This sequence encodes CASSLVLGLAGNEQFF.

The V and J genes are TRBV6-5 and TRBJ2-1, with D hard to call. Trimming stripped 6 bases from V and 10 bases from J, with 10 bases between. The CDR3 is 11 amino acids. The germline gives CDR1 MNHEY, CDR2 SVGAGI. The CDR3 is CASSPRSEQFF. Here the CDR3 DNA reads TGTGCCAGCAGCCCACGCTCGGAGCAGTTCTTC.

This clone was detected a few times. The rearrangement joins TRBV1 to TRBJ2-1; TRBD2, as called in the table, went unchecked against the DNA. TRBV1 is a pseudogene. The CDR3 consists of 23 residues. The CDR3 DNA follows: TGCACCAGCAGCCAAGATATAGGGCCGGCTAGCGGGAGGAATAGCTGCTCCTACAATGAGCAGTTCTTC. This translates into CTSSQDIGPASGRNSCSYNEQFF.

There are a few counts of this clone. The chain couples TRBV20-1 to TRBJ2-7; D is undetermined. The germline V gene encodes CDR1 DFQATT and CDR2 SNEGSKA (reference sequence). Trimming cost V 6 bases and J 6 bases, with 12 bases left between them. CDR3 size: 11 residues. The CDR3 here is CSAPIWTEQYF. CDR3 in DNA: TGCAGTGCACCCATCTGGACCGAGCAGTACTTC.

This rearrangement joins TRBV5-6 to TRBJ2-1; D possibly corresponds to TRBD1 (6 bases). The CDR3 loop spans 15 amino acids. Per germline, CDR1 SGHDT and CDR2 YYEEEE. V was shortened by 7 bases and J by 4 bases, with 18 bases between the two germline ends. The CDR3 is CASGWPEQGYNEQFF. CDR3 bases: TGTGCCAGCGGGTGGCCGGAACAGGGATACAATGAGCAGTTCTTC. Combining the CDR3 with reference TRBV5-6 and TRBJ2-1 gives the whole variable domain DAGVTQSPTHLIKTRGQQVTLRCSPKSGHDTVSWYQQALGQGPQFIFQYYEEEERQRGNFPDRFSGHQFPNYSSELNVNALLLGDSALYLCASGWPEQGYNEQFFGPGTRLTVL.